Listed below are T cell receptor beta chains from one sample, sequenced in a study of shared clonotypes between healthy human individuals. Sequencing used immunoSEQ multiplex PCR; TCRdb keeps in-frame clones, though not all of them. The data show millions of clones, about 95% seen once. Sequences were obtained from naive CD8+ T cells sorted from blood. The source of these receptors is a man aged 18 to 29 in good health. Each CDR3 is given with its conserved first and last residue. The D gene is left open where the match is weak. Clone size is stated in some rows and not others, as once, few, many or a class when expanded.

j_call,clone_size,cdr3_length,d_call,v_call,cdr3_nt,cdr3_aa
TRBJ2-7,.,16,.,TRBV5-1,TGCGCCAGCAGCTTGGCCCGGGACCCTGGCTCCTACGAGCAGTACTTC,CASSLARDPGSYEQYF
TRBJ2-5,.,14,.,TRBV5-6,TGTGCCAGCAGCCCCCAGGGAGGAAGGGAGACCCAGTACTTC,CASSPQGGRETQYF
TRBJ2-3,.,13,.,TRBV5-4,TGTGCCAGCCAGACAGGGGAGGGAGATACGCAGTATTTT,CASQTGEGDTQYF
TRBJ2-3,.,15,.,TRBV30,TGTGCCTGGAGTGATATAGCGGTTAGCACAGATACGCAGTATTTT,CAWSDIAVSTDTQYF
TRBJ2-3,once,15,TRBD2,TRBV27,TGTGCCAGCAGTCAGTTAGCGGGAGTCACAGATACGCAGTATTTT,CASSQLAGVTDTQYF
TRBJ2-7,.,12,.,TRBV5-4,TGTGCCAGCAGCAGGGACTCCTACGAGCAGTACTTC,CASSRDSYEQYF
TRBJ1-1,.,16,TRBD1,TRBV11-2,TGTGCCAGCAGCCCCCGACAGGGGCTGTTGAACACTGAAGCTTTCTTT,CASSPRQGLLNTEAFF
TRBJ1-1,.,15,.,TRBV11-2,TGTGCCAGCAGCTTAGGGCGGATAATGAACACTGAAGCTTTCTTT,CASSLGRIMNTEAFF
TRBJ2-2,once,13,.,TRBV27,TGTGCCAGCAGTTTATCGTACACCGGGGAGCTGTTTTTT,CASSLSYTGELFF
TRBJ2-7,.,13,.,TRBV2,TGTGCCAGCAGGGAACTTATCCAGGACGAGCAGTACTTC,CASRELIQDEQYF
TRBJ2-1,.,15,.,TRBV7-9,TGTGCCAGCACCTCCCCCAGGGGGGGGACCAATGAGCAGTTCTTC,CASTSPRGGTNEQFF
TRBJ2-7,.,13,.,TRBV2,TGTGCCAGCAGTGTAGAGGGAAACTACGAGCAGTACTTC,CASSVEGNYEQYF
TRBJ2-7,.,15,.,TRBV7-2,TGTGCCAGCAGCTTATCCGGACAGATTCCCTACGAGCAGTACTTC,CASSLSGQIPYEQYF
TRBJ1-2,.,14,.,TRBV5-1,TGCGCCAGCAGCTTGTCGGGGGACGTGTATGGCTACACCTTC,CASSLSGDVYGYTF
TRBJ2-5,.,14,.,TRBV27,TGTGCCAGCAGTTCGCCAGGGTGGGGGGAGACCCAGTACTTC,CASSSPGWGETQYF
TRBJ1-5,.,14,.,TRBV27,TGTGCCAGCAGTTTACGCGGTAGCAATCAGCCCCAGCATTTT,CASSLRGSNQPQHF
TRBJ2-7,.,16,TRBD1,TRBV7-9,TGTGCCAGCAGCTCCCCGACAGGGGGCGAACCCTACGAGCAGTACTTC,CASSSPTGGEPYEQYF
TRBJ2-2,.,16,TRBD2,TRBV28,TGTGCCAGCAGTTTACGGCGGGGGGGCCCGTTCGGGGAGCTGTTTTTT,CASSLRRGGPFGELFF
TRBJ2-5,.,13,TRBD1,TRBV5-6,TGTGCCACAGCCTGGGACAGGGGAGAGACCCAGTACTTC,CATAWDRGETQYF
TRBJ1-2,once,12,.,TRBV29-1,TGCAGCGTTGTCTCCCCATTTCGGGGCTACACCTTC,CSVVSPFRGYTF
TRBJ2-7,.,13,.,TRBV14,TGTGCCAGCAGCCAAGATCGCAGGGCTGAGCAGTACTTC,CASSQDRRAEQYF
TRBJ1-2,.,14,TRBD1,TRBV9,TGTGCCAGCAGCCCTCGGACAGGCGAGTATGGCTACACCTTC,CASSPRTGEYGYTF
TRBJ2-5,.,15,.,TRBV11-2,TGTGCCAGCAGCTTAGTGCGGCTCCAACAAGAGACCCAGTACTTC,CASSLVRLQQETQYF
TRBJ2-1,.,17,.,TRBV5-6,TGTGCCAGCAGCTTGGCCGTGAGCGGTTGGACCTACAATGAGCAGTTCTTC,CASSLAVSGWTYNEQFF
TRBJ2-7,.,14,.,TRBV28,TGTGCCAGCAGTCCCAGCTGGAAAACCTACGAGCAGTACTTC,CASSPSWKTYEQYF
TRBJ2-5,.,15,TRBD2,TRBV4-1,TGCGCCAGCAGCCTAGATAGCGGGACGGGCGAGACCCAGTACTTC,CASSLDSGTGETQYF